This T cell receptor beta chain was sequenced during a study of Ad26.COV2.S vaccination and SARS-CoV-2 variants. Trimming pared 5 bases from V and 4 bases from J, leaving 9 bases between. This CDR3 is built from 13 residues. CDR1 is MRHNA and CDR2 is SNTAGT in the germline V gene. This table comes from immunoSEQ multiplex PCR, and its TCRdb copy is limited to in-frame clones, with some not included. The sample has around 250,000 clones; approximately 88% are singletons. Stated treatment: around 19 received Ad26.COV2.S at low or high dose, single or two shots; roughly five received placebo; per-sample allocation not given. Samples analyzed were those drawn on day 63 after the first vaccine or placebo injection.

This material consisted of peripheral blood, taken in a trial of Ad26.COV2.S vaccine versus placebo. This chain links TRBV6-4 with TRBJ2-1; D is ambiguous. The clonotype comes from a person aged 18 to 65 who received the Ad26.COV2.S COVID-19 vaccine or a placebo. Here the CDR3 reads CASSLGVYNEQFF. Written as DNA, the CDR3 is TGTGCCAGCAGTCTAGGAGTTTACAATGAGCAGTTCTTC.